This is a list of T cell receptor beta chains from one sample in a study of blood T cells in healthy people across ages. TCRdb used MiXCR to reprocess the 5' RACE reads, holding one entry per CDR3 protein. The table has over 700,000 distinct CDR3 sequences, around a quarter seen once; the top ten hold 9.4%. The same data also went into a second study, on T cells of mothers and their children.

Sequenced material: blood. The receptors shown here come from a boy aged 5-17 years in good health. Both conserved end residues are part of each CDR3. Fields, in order: D gene, clone size, J gene, V gene, CDR3 DNA, CDR3 protein. A D gene is named only where the DNA matches it firmly. Rows give clone size only sometimes, using once, few, many, or a class for an expanded clone.

d_call: NA; clone_size: few; j_call: TRBJ1-2; v_call: TRBV2; cdr3_nt: TGTGCCAACGCAAAAACGATAACAGGCTATGGCTTCACCTTC; cdr3_aa: CANAKTITGYGFTF
d_call: NA; clone_size: NA; j_call: TRBJ2-2; v_call: TRBV12-3/TRBV12-4; cdr3_nt: TGTGCCAGCAGTTCCGGGACACCCTACACCGGGGAGCTGTTTTTT; cdr3_aa: CASSSGTPYTGELFF
d_call: NA; clone_size: NA; j_call: TRBJ1-6; v_call: TRBV9; cdr3_nt: TGTGCCAGCAGCGTAGGGTCTTATAATTCACCCCTCCACTTT; cdr3_aa: CASSVGSYNSPLHF
d_call: TRBD2; clone_size: NA; j_call: TRBJ2-1; v_call: TRBV29-1; cdr3_nt: TGCAGCGTTGAATTCTCTAGCGGACTACCCTACAATGAGCAGTTCTTC; cdr3_aa: CSVEFSSGLPYNEQFF
d_call: NA; clone_size: few; j_call: TRBJ2-2; v_call: TRBV2; cdr3_nt: TGTGCCAGCAGTGAAGACGGCAGGGGCACCGGGGAGCTGTTTTTT; cdr3_aa: CASSEDGRGTGELFF
d_call: NA; clone_size: few; j_call: TRBJ2-1; v_call: TRBV9; cdr3_nt: TGTGCCAGCAGTCATGGAGGATACAATGAGCAGTTCTTC; cdr3_aa: CASSHGGYNEQFF
d_call: TRBD1; clone_size: NA; j_call: TRBJ2-7; v_call: TRBV6-1; cdr3_nt: TGTGCCAGCAGTGGCGACCCGGGACAGTCCTACGAGCAGTACTTC; cdr3_aa: CASSGDPGQSYEQYF
d_call: NA; clone_size: few; j_call: TRBJ2-7; v_call: TRBV12-3/TRBV12-4; cdr3_nt: TGTGCCAGCAGTTCTCCCGGGGACCTTCTCTCCTACGAGCAGTACTTC; cdr3_aa: CASSSPGDLLSYEQYF
d_call: TRBD1; clone_size: NA; j_call: TRBJ2-5; v_call: TRBV20-1; cdr3_nt: TGCAGTGCTACGGACAGGGACCTATCGGAGACCCAGTACTTC; cdr3_aa: CSATDRDLSETQYF
d_call: TRBD1; clone_size: NA; j_call: TRBJ2-7; v_call: TRBV4-1; cdr3_nt: TGCGCCAGCAGCCTGTTGGACAGGGGTGTCGACGAGCAGTACTTC; cdr3_aa: CASSLLDRGVDEQYF
d_call: NA; clone_size: few; j_call: TRBJ2-3; v_call: TRBV14; cdr3_nt: TGTGCCAGCAGCCAAGAGGGGCGTAGCACAGATACGCAGTATTTT; cdr3_aa: CASSQEGRSTDTQYF
d_call: TRBD1; clone_size: NA; j_call: TRBJ1-2; v_call: TRBV5-5; cdr3_nt: TGTGCCAGCAGCTTGGTGGACAGGGGGGGCTATGGCTACACCTTC; cdr3_aa: CASSLVDRGGYGYTF
d_call: NA; clone_size: few; j_call: TRBJ2-7; v_call: TRBV3-1; cdr3_nt: TGTGCCAGCAGCAGGTATTCCGGGCCCCACGAGCAGTACTTC; cdr3_aa: CASSRYSGPHEQYF
d_call: TRBD2; clone_size: few; j_call: TRBJ2-5; v_call: TRBV5-1; cdr3_nt: TGCGCCAGCAGCCCCGTAGCGGGACACCAAGAGACCCAGTACTTC; cdr3_aa: CASSPVAGHQETQYF
d_call: TRBD2; clone_size: few; j_call: TRBJ2-1; v_call: TRBV20-1; cdr3_nt: TGCAGTGCTAGAGAGAGCGGGAATTACAATGAGCAGTTCTTC; cdr3_aa: CSARESGNYNEQFF
d_call: TRBD1; clone_size: NA; j_call: TRBJ1-1; v_call: TRBV15; cdr3_nt: TGTGCCACTTCCAGGGGGCCGAACACTGAAGCTTTCTTT; cdr3_aa: CATSRGPNTEAFF
d_call: TRBD1; clone_size: NA; j_call: TRBJ2-7; v_call: TRBV29-1; cdr3_nt: TGCAGCGTTGAAGGTGGGTCAGGGGGCGCAACCTACGAGCAGTACTTC; cdr3_aa: CSVEGGSGGATYEQYF
d_call: NA; clone_size: few; j_call: TRBJ2-3; v_call: TRBV24-1; cdr3_nt: TGTGCCACCAGTGACCCCGGGTCCCCCACAGATACGCAGTATTTT; cdr3_aa: CATSDPGSPTDTQYF
d_call: NA; clone_size: few; j_call: TRBJ1-4; v_call: TRBV3-1; cdr3_nt: TGTGCCAGCAGCCGTCAGGGTGAAAAACTGTTTTTT; cdr3_aa: CASSRQGEKLFF
d_call: NA; clone_size: NA; j_call: TRBJ2-7; v_call: TRBV28; cdr3_nt: TGTGCCAGCTCGGCACCTCTCGGCGAGCAGTACTTC; cdr3_aa: CASSAPLGEQYF
d_call: TRBD2; clone_size: NA; j_call: TRBJ2-2; v_call: TRBV28; cdr3_nt: TGTGCCAGCAAGGGAGGGACCACCCCGAACACCGGGGAGCTGTTTTTT; cdr3_aa: CASKGGTTPNTGELFF
d_call: TRBD2; clone_size: few; j_call: TRBJ2-5; v_call: TRBV12-3/TRBV12-4; cdr3_nt: TGTGCCAGCAGCTTATTTAGCGGGAGTGAGACCCAGTACTTC; cdr3_aa: CASSLFSGSETQYF
d_call: NA; clone_size: many; j_call: TRBJ2-5; v_call: TRBV9; cdr3_nt: TGTGCCAGCAGCGGCCAGGGCGGGGAGACCCAGTACTTC; cdr3_aa: CASSGQGGETQYF
d_call: NA; clone_size: NA; j_call: TRBJ2-7; v_call: TRBV3-1; cdr3_nt: TGTGCCAGCAGCCAAGCCCACGCGGCGAGTCCCTACGAGCAGTACTTC; cdr3_aa: CASSQAHAASPYEQYF
d_call: NA; clone_size: NA; j_call: TRBJ2-2; v_call: TRBV7-3; cdr3_nt: TGTGCCAGCAGCCCCCGGGGACCACCGCACACCGGGGAGCTGTTTTTT; cdr3_aa: CASSPRGPPHTGELFF
d_call: NA; clone_size: few; j_call: TRBJ2-6; v_call: TRBV29-1; cdr3_nt: TGCAGCGTTGAAGGCTCAGGCTCTGGGGCCAACGTCCTGACTTTC; cdr3_aa: CSVEGSGSGANVLTF
d_call: TRBD2; clone_size: NA; j_call: TRBJ2-7; v_call: TRBV4-1; cdr3_nt: TGCGCCAGCAGCCGAGACGGACTAGCGGCCTCCTACGAGCAGTACTTC; cdr3_aa: CASSRDGLAASYEQYF
d_call: NA; clone_size: few; j_call: TRBJ2-3; v_call: TRBV7-9; cdr3_nt: TGTGCCAGCAGCTTTTCGAGCGGCACAGATACGCAGTATTTT; cdr3_aa: CASSFSSGTDTQYF
d_call: TRBD1; clone_size: NA; j_call: TRBJ2-1; v_call: TRBV24-1; cdr3_nt: TGTGCCACCAGTGATCTTTCCCGGGACAGGGAGCAGTTCTTC; cdr3_aa: CATSDLSRDREQFF
d_call: TRBD1; clone_size: NA; j_call: TRBJ1-1; v_call: TRBV6-2/TRBV6-3; cdr3_nt: TGTGCCAGCAGCCGGGGACAGGGGAGGTCGGCTTTCTTT; cdr3_aa: CASSRGQGRSAFF
d_call: TRBD2; clone_size: few; j_call: TRBJ2-3; v_call: TRBV20-1; cdr3_nt: TGCAGTGCTTGGGTAGCGGGGCTACCCACAGATACGCAGTATTTT; cdr3_aa: CSAWVAGLPTDTQYF
d_call: NA; clone_size: NA; j_call: TRBJ2-7; v_call: TRBV27; cdr3_nt: TGTGCCAGCACCCCCAGCGGGTCCAACGAGCAGTACTTC; cdr3_aa: CASTPSGSNEQYF
d_call: NA; clone_size: NA; j_call: TRBJ1-1; v_call: TRBV28; cdr3_nt: TGTGCCAGCAGTTTAACAGGGACTTCTGAAGCTTTCTTT; cdr3_aa: CASSLTGTSEAFF
d_call: NA; clone_size: NA; j_call: TRBJ2-7; v_call: TRBV29-1; cdr3_nt: TGCAGCGTTGAATCGGGGCCCTACGAGCAGTACTTC; cdr3_aa: CSVESGPYEQYF
d_call: NA; clone_size: few; j_call: TRBJ2-6; v_call: TRBV6-2/TRBV6-3; cdr3_nt: TGTGCCAGCAGTTACACGATGAGGGTACCCTCTTATGGGGCCAACGTCCTGACTTTC; cdr3_aa: CASSYTMRVPSYGANVLTF
d_call: NA; clone_size: few; j_call: TRBJ1-1; v_call: TRBV6-5; cdr3_nt: TGTGCCAGCAGTCCTGTGGGAGTGAACACTGAAGCTTTCTTT; cdr3_aa: CASSPVGVNTEAFF
d_call: NA; clone_size: few; j_call: TRBJ1-4; v_call: TRBV12-3/TRBV12-4; cdr3_nt: TGTGCCAGCAGTTTAGTAGGGACGGAGGGTGAAAAACTGTTTTTT; cdr3_aa: CASSLVGTEGEKLFF
d_call: TRBD2; clone_size: once; j_call: TRBJ2-7; v_call: TRBV20-1; cdr3_nt: TGCAGTGCGGAGACTAGCGGAGCCGGCGAGCAGTACTTC; cdr3_aa: CSAETSGAGEQYF
d_call: NA; clone_size: NA; j_call: TRBJ2-2; v_call: TRBV6-1; cdr3_nt: TGTGCCAGCAGTGAAGGCAGGAACACCGGGGAGCTGTTTTTT; cdr3_aa: CASSEGRNTGELFF
d_call: TRBD2; clone_size: NA; j_call: TRBJ2-5; v_call: TRBV5-5; cdr3_nt: TGTGCCAGCAGCTTGTGGGCTAGCGGGAGTGTGGGGACCCAGTACTTC; cdr3_aa: CASSLWASGSVGTQYF
d_call: NA; clone_size: NA; j_call: TRBJ2-3; v_call: TRBV9; cdr3_nt: TGTGCCAGCAGCGGTTTCGGGCTAGAAGCAGATACGCAGTATTTT; cdr3_aa: CASSGFGLEADTQYF
d_call: TRBD2; clone_size: NA; j_call: TRBJ2-5; v_call: TRBV3-1; cdr3_nt: TGTGCCAGCAGCCAAGATAGACTAGCGGGGGGCCAAGAGACCCAGTACTTC; cdr3_aa: CASSQDRLAGGQETQYF
d_call: TRBD1; clone_size: few; j_call: TRBJ2-5; v_call: TRBV11-2; cdr3_nt: TGTGCCAGCAGCTTTAATGGACAGGGAAGGGAGACCCAGTACTTC; cdr3_aa: CASSFNGQGRETQYF
d_call: TRBD1; clone_size: many; j_call: TRBJ2-7; v_call: TRBV7-8; cdr3_nt: TGTGCCAGCAGCTCGGGACAGGGGCCATCCTACGAGCAGTACTTC; cdr3_aa: CASSSGQGPSYEQYF
d_call: TRBD2; clone_size: NA; j_call: TRBJ2-5; v_call: TRBV7-2; cdr3_nt: TGTGCCAGCAGCTTGAAGCGGGGGGGCTTCGGGGAGACCCAGTACTTC; cdr3_aa: CASSLKRGGFGETQYF
d_call: TRBD1; clone_size: NA; j_call: TRBJ2-1; v_call: TRBV5-1; cdr3_nt: TGCGCCAGCAGCTTCGGGGACAGCAGACCCTACAATGAGCAGTTCTTC; cdr3_aa: CASSFGDSRPYNEQFF
d_call: NA; clone_size: NA; j_call: TRBJ1-1; v_call: TRBV2; cdr3_nt: TGTGCCAGCAGTGGACGAGTTGAAGCTTTCTTT; cdr3_aa: CASSGRVEAFF
d_call: NA; clone_size: NA; j_call: TRBJ2-7; v_call: TRBV7-2; cdr3_nt: TGTGCCAGCAGCTTAGGCGCCCAGATTGTGAACGAGCAGTACTTC; cdr3_aa: CASSLGAQIVNEQYF
d_call: TRBD2; clone_size: NA; j_call: TRBJ2-5; v_call: TRBV12-3/TRBV12-4; cdr3_nt: TGTGCCAGCAGCCAGCCCCCCGGGACTAGCTTGCGAGAGACCCAGTACTTC; cdr3_aa: CASSQPPGTSLRETQYF
d_call: TRBD1; clone_size: NA; j_call: TRBJ2-7; v_call: TRBV20-1; cdr3_nt: TGCAGTGCTAGGAAGGCACCGGACAGGGCTAGCGAGCAGTACTTC; cdr3_aa: CSARKAPDRASEQYF
d_call: NA; clone_size: NA; j_call: TRBJ1-1; v_call: TRBV7-2; cdr3_nt: TGTGCCAGCAGCTTGCTCACGAACACTGAAGCTTTCTTT; cdr3_aa: CASSLLTNTEAFF
d_call: NA; clone_size: NA; j_call: TRBJ2-2; v_call: TRBV7-2; cdr3_nt: TGTGCCAGCAGCTTAGTAATCGGGAGTACCGGGGAGCTGTTTTTT; cdr3_aa: CASSLVIGSTGELFF
d_call: NA; clone_size: few; j_call: TRBJ2-3; v_call: TRBV19; cdr3_nt: TGTGCCAGTAGTATGGGCGGGACTGCAGATACGCAGTATTTT; cdr3_aa: CASSMGGTADTQYF